This T cell receptor beta chain was documented in a study of beta chain features in type 1 diabetes. Looking at the study overall: All of the samples together had approximately 99 million sorted cells examined.

The study's findings and limits: TCRB repertoires of naive, central memory and Treg cells appeared more similar among patients than among healthy donors. Still unanswered here is whether HLA type influences TCRB rearrangement.

Germline V gene sequence: CDR1 MGHDK, CDR2 SYGVNS. The CDR3 is 15 amino acids. J was trimmed by 4 bases and V by 4 bases; bases with no gene match: 4. This clone showed up just a few times. Antigen specificity is unknown. Every bit of the isolated RNA underwent reverse transcription, so sequencing read expressed TCRB transcripts. Profiling relied on immunoSEQ multiplex PCR, and the TCRdb table lists in-frame clones only, not all of them. The sample has roughly 350,000 clones, roughly 9.6% seen once; the top ten hold about 0.015%. The genes are TRBV25-1 and TRBJ2-3; 11 bases line up with TRBD2. The sequenced sample consisted of naive CD4+ T cells from blood. The clonotype comes from a woman in her twenties or thirties in good health. CDR3 residues: CASSGTSGLADTQYF. The CDR3 bases are TGTGCCAGCAGTGGGACTAGCGGGTTGGCAGATACGCAGTATTTT.